A single sample gave rise to the 6 T cell receptor beta chains below, sequenced in a study of T cell responses to AZD1222 COVID-19 vaccine. Libraries were prepared by immunoSEQ multiplex PCR; TCRdb keeps only in-frame clonotypes and omits some of them. The table records more than 150,000 clones, around 93% of them present only once. Sequencing used peripheral blood, obtained on day 0 of AZD1222 vaccination. The receptors derive from an adult in good health.

CDR3 sequence: CASSLQGSYTEAFF. CDR3 coding DNA: TGTGCCAGCAGTCTACAGGGGAGTTACACTGAAGCTTTCTTT. This sequence joins TRBV28 and TRBJ1-1; TRBD1 matches at 7 bases. The CDR3 contains 14 residues. The J segment lost 3 bases and the V segment lost 5 bases, leaving 6 bases of the junction unmatched. CDR1 MDHEN and CDR2 SYDVKM come from the germline V gene.

The CDR3 nucleotides read TGTGCCTGGGGACCGACAGGGGCCCCTGGAAACACCATATATTTT. Translation: CAWGPTGAPGNTIYF. This chain links TRBV30 with TRBJ1-3; TRBD1 matches at 8 bases. V gave up 5 bases and J gave up 2 bases; unmatched junction bases: 8. The germline V gene encodes CDR1 GTSNPN and CDR2 SVGIG (reference sequence). The CDR3 totals 15 residues.

This clone was found a few times. The CDR3 region is CASSFKREVYNEQFF. The CDR3 nucleotides read TGTGCCAGCAGCTTCAAGCGGGAGGTTTACAATGAGCAGTTCTTC. The chain is built from TRBV7-8 and TRBJ2-1; 9 positions agree with TRBD2. The germline gives CDR1 SGHVS, CDR2 FQNEAQ. J lost 4 bases, V lost 3 bases, and 4 bases had no gene match. CDR3 length equals 15 residues.

The chain couples TRBV5-4 to TRBJ1-2; 7 positions match TRBD1. Germline V lookup: CDR1 SGHNT, CDR2 YYREEE (reference sequence). This CDR3 is built from 14 residues. J lost 7 bases, V lost 1 base, and 7 bases had no gene match. The CDR3 loop is CASSLFDRDTGYTF. CDR3 coding DNA: TGTGCCAGCAGCTTGTTTGACAGGGACACTGGCTACACCTTC.

The chain has TRBV2 and TRBJ2-7, with a tentative D call TRBD1 (5 bases). Trimming removed 5 bases at V and 4 bases at J, with 9 bases between. The CDR3 has 12 residues. Germline V gene lookup returns CDR1 SNHLY and CDR2 FYNNEI. CDR3 nucleotides: TGTGCCAGCAGTACTACAGGTTACGAGCAGTACTTC. Protein sequence: CASSTTGYEQYF.

The chain is built from TRBV9 and TRBJ2-7, with D maybe TRBD2 (6 bases). Germline CDR1 is SGDLS and CDR2 is YYNGEE. The CDR3 is made up of 13 amino acids. V lost 3 bases, J lost 4 bases, and 11 bases lay in between. For the CDR3, the DNA is TGTGCCAGCAGCGGGACGGGGGAGTACGAGCAGTACTTC. The encoded protein is CASSGTGEYEQYF.